Each of the 21 T cell receptor beta chains below was sequenced from the same sample in a study of cytomegalovirus exposure and HLA in healthy donors (TCRdb year 2017). Receptors were amplified or captured by the immunoSEQ multiplex PCR assay. In TCRdb, the immuneACCESS table is reduced to in-frame sequences with V and J assigned. These tables do not hold every clone; where another copy was compared, an unresolved V gene accounts for under half, and the others remain unexplained. This sample has over 80,000 clones in its table, and roughly 85% of those were observed once. 20% of the sample comes from the top ten. Sequenced: PBMCs. All receptors come from a man younger than 35 in good health and CMV-seropositive.

This clone was counted between two and nine times. CDR3 residues: CASSVRGLSYEQYF. As DNA, the CDR3 is TGTGCCAGCAGCGTGAGGGGGTTATCCTACGAGCAGTACTTC. This chain joins TRBV5-4 and TRBJ2-7, with D possibly being TRBD1 (6 bases). The CDR3 is made up of 14 amino acids. Between the trimmed V and J ends, which lost 4 bases and 1 base, there was a span of 12 bases. Germline CDR1 reads SGHNT; CDR2 reads YYREEE (reference sequence).

The genes are TRBV27 and TRBJ2-6; D is perhaps TRBD2 (6 bases). V was trimmed by 0 bases and J by 0 bases, leaving 9 bases between them. The CDR3 loop spans 17 amino acids. Germline V gene sequence: CDR1 MNHEY, CDR2 SMNVEV (reference sequence). For the CDR3, the DNA is TGTGCCAGCAGTTTATCGTGGGGGGACTCTGGGGCCAACGTCCTGACTTTC. Its protein is CASSLSWGDSGANVLTF.

This clone occurred a few times. The chain is built from TRBV10-1 and TRBJ2-7; D may be TRBD2 (6 bases). Germline loops: CDR1 WNHNN, CDR2 SYGVQD (reference sequence). V shed 0 bases and J shed 1 base, with 16 bases lying between them. This CDR3 has 17 residues. The CDR3 coding sequence is TGCGCCAGCAGTGAGTCGACCGGACTACGGGCTTCCTACGAGCAGTACTTC. It encodes CASSESTGLRASYEQYF.

This clone appeared a single time. The chain links TRBV19 to TRBJ1-5, with no clear D. The CDR3 covers 15 residues. V lost 3 bases to trimming and J lost 4 bases, with 13 bases between them. Per germline, CDR1 LNHDA and CDR2 SQIVND (reference sequence). The CDR3 reads CASSIRTVYNQPQHF. The CDR3 coding sequence is TGTGCCAGTAGTATTCGGACTGTCTATAATCAGCCCCAGCATTTT. Filled out from reference TRBV19 and TRBJ1-5, the complete variable domain reads DGGITQSPKYLFRKEGQNVTLSCEQNLNHDAMYWYRQDPGQGLRLIYYSQIVNDFQKGDIAEGYSVSREKKESFPLTVTSAQKNPTAFYLCASSIRTVYNQPQHFGDGTRLSIL.

The CDR3 nucleotides read TGCGCCAGCAGCCCAGGGATGTCTAGCGATCTCATCTCTGGGGCCAACGTCCTGACTTTC. Its translation is CASSPGMSSDLISGANVLTF. The chain carries TRBV5-1 and TRBJ2-6; D is possibly TRBD2 (6 bases). The germline CDR1 and CDR2 sequences are SGHRS and YFSETQ. The CDR3 is 20 amino acids. V was pared by 4 bases and J by 0 bases, with 23 bases between.

This sequence joins TRBV27 and TRBJ1-5; D not resolved. The CDR3 sequence is 14 residues long. Trimming took 10 bases from V and 6 from J, leaving 19 bases between them. Germline lookup yields CDR1 MNHEY and CDR2 SMNVEV (reference sequence). Written as DNA, the CDR3 is TGTGCCACCCGTCGGGAGGGCCGCTTTCAGCCCCAGCATTTT. Its translation: CATRREGRFQPQHF.

The genes are TRBV6-5 and TRBJ2-3; D is unresolved. CDR1 and CDR2 from the germline V gene are MNHEY and SVGAGI. The CDR3 is 16 residues long. The V gene lost 0 bases and the J gene lost 6 bases, with 16 bases spanning the gap. The CDR3 spells CASSYSSWRDGDTQYF. Here the CDR3 DNA reads TGTGCCAGCAGTTACTCGTCTTGGCGCGACGGGGATACGCAGTATTTT.

V usage is TRBV6-6 and J usage is TRBJ2-7; possibly TRBD2 for D (6 bases). This CDR3 comprises 14 residues. Trimming removed 2 bases from V and 1 base from J, with 9 bases in between. Germline CDR1 reads MNHNY; CDR2 reads SVGAGI (reference sequence). The CDR3 here is CASSYLGLSYEQYF. CDR3 sequence (DNA): TGTGCCAGCAGTTACCTGGGACTTTCCTACGAGCAGTACTTC.

This clone has a handful of counts. The rearrangement links TRBV4-2 to TRBJ2-6; weak D call: TRBD1 (5 bases). The V gene lost 1 base and the J gene lost 1 base, with 5 bases spanning the gap. Germline CDR1 LGHNA, CDR2 YNFKEQ. The CDR3 length is 15 residues. The CDR3 DNA follows: TGTGCCAGCAGCCAAGGGACATCTGGGGCCAACGTCCTGACTTTC. Amino acid sequence: CASSQGTSGANVLTF.

V is TRBV9 and J is TRBJ2-3; TRBD2 is a possible D gene (5 bases). Trimming removed 4 bases from V and 1 base from J, with 10 bases in between. Germline lookup yields CDR1 SGDLS and CDR2 YYNGEE. There are 14 residues in the CDR3. CDR3 in amino acids: CASSLLGGTDTQYF. DNA for the CDR3: TGTGCCAGCAGCCTCCTCGGGGGCACAGATACGCAGTATTTT. Using reference TRBV9 and TRBJ2-3 for the parts outside the CDR3, the full variable domain is DSGVTQTPKHLITATGQRVTLRCSPRSGDLSVYWYQQSLDQGLQFLIQYYNGEERAKGNILERFSAQQFPDLHSELNLSSLELGDSALYFCASSLLGGTDTQYFGPGTRLTVL.

The genes are TRBV7-9 and TRBJ2-7; D remains unclear. V lost 4 bases and J lost 1, with 11 bases in between. Germline CDR1 SEHNR, CDR2 FQNEAQ (reference sequence). This CDR3 region has 14 residues. In DNA, the CDR3 is TGTGCCAGCAGCTCCGCGGCCCTTTCCTACGAGCAGTACTTC. Translating gives CASSSAALSYEQYF.

The rearrangement links TRBV28 to TRBJ2-3; tentatively, D is TRBD2 (7 bases). The CDR3 is 14 amino acids. Trimming took 7 bases from V and 6 from J, leaving 17 bases between them. Germline V lookup: CDR1 MDHEN, CDR2 SYDVKM. The CDR3 DNA sequence: TGTGCCAGCAATCCTGGGGGGGGCATGGATACGCAGTATTTT. Its protein product is CASNPGGGMDTQYF.

The table lists this clone with a count of one. This chain uses TRBV28 with TRBJ1-5; D possibly corresponds to TRBD1 (5 bases). This CDR3 comprises 15 residues. The V gene's germline CDR1 is MDHEN and CDR2 SYDVKM. V gave up 7 bases and J gave up 4 bases, with 17 bases separating them. CDR3 in DNA: TGTGCCAGCACCCCGGGTGGGGCAGGAAATCAGCCCCAGCATTTT. This translates into CASTPGGAGNQPQHF.

The chain joins TRBV6-5 to TRBJ2-1; 11 nucleotides align to TRBD2. Losses at the gene ends were 6 bases for V and 7 bases for J; bases not matched to a gene: 8. Germline CDR1 and CDR2: MNHEY and SVGAGI. The CDR3 contains 15 residues. In nucleotides, the CDR3 is TGTGCCAGCAGGCCGACTAGCGGGACAGGTAATGAGCAGTTCTTC. Translating gives CASRPTSGTGNEQFF.

This sequence joins TRBV13 and TRBJ1-4; 9 bases are shared with TRBD1. Per the germline V gene, CDR1 is PRHDT and CDR2 is FYEKMQ (reference sequence). The CDR3 has 14 residues. V was clipped by 7 bases and J by 8 bases; unmatched bases: 8. As DNA, the CDR3 is TGTGCCAGCACCTTGACAGGGGGTAAGGAAAAACTGTTTTTT. Its protein product is CASTLTGGKEKLFF. Based on the CDR3 plus reference TRBV13 and TRBJ1-4, the full variable domain is AAGVIQSPRHLIKEKRETATLKCYPIPRHDTVYWYQQGPGQDPQFLISFYEKMQSDKGSIPDRFSAQQFSDYHSELNMSSLELGDSALYFCASTLTGGKEKLFFGSGTQLSVL.

The chain recombines TRBV2 with TRBJ2-5, with 12 bases fitting TRBD2. This CDR3 has 15 amino acids. Germline V CDR1 and CDR2: SNHLY, FYNNEI. The junction had 2 bases not matched to a gene; V was cut back by 4 bases and J by 2 bases. The CDR3 sequence: CASSGTSGNQETQYF. CDR3 nucleotide sequence: TGTGCCAGCAGTGGGACTAGCGGGAATCAAGAGACCCAGTACTTC.

The chain recombines TRBV5-1 with TRBJ2-3; the D gene is possibly TRBD2 (6 bases). CDR3 length equals 14 residues. Germline CDR1 is SGHRS and CDR2 is YFSETQ. Trimming pared 6 bases from V and 1 base from J, leaving 12 bases between. The DNA for the CDR3 is TGCGCCAGCAACGTAGCGGTCGGCACAGATACGCAGTATTTT. Protein product: CASNVAVGTDTQYF.

DNA of the CDR3: TGTGCCTGGAGTGTACCGACAGCCCACCATTGGGGCTACACCTTC. It translates to CAWSVPTAHHWGYTF. This rearrangement joins TRBV30 to TRBJ1-2, with a weak D call TRBD1 (5 bases). The V gene lost 0 bases and the J gene lost 8 bases, with 19 bases spanning the gap. Germline CDR1 and CDR2: GTSNPN and SVGIG (reference sequence). The CDR3 is made up of 15 amino acids.

The gene calls are TRBV10-3 and TRBJ2-5; 9 positions agree with TRBD2. The CDR3 totals 14 residues. V dropped 5 bases and J dropped 1; count of bases not matched to a gene: 2. Germline CDR1 ENHRY, CDR2 SYGVKD. The CDR3 is CAISKGLAQETQYF. CDR3 nucleotide sequence: TGTGCCATCAGTAAGGGACTAGCCCAAGAGACCCAGTACTTC.

The rearrangement uses TRBV6-1 and TRBJ2-7; D possibly corresponds to TRBD1 (5 bases). This CDR3 is 12 amino acids long. Germline values: CDR1 MNHNS, CDR2 SASEGT. V was pared by 5 bases and J by 2 bases, with 7 bases between. CDR3 residues: CASSRTTYEQYF. CDR3 sequence (DNA): TGTGCCAGCAGTCGGACAACCTACGAGCAGTACTTC.

This clone turned up a few times. V and J are TRBV6-1 and TRBJ1-1; 11 positions match TRBD1. Germline CDR1 is MNHNS and CDR2 is SASEGT. V lost 0 bases, J lost 5 bases, and 5 bases stayed unmatched. This CDR3 has 16 residues. This CDR3 reads CASSEAAGTGGTEAFF. In DNA, the CDR3 is TGTGCCAGCAGTGAAGCCGCCGGGACAGGGGGTACTGAAGCTTTCTTT.